These T cell receptor beta chains were read from a single sample in a study of blood T cell repertoires in COVID-19. Here immunoSEQ multiplex PCR was the method, and the copy in TCRdb shows in-frame clones only, minus some. The sample carries approximately 170,000 clones, approximately 87% recorded once. What was sequenced was peripheral blood. The origin of the receptors is a young man with active or convalescent COVID-19. Both conserved end residues are part of each CDR3. The D gene is left open where the match is weak. The size field is filled for only some rows; it gives once, few, many or a size class.

J | D | size | V | DNA | CDR3
TRBJ2-2 | . | . | TRBV7-2 | TGTGCCAGCAGCTATACGACCCGGGCGGGCACCGGGGAGCTGTTTTTT | CASSYTTRAGTGELFF
TRBJ1-2 | TRBD1 | . | TRBV27 | TGTGCCAGCACAACTACCGGGACAGGGGACTATGGCTACACCTTC | CASTTTGTGDYGYTF
TRBJ2-2 | . | . | TRBV29-1 | TGCAGCGTTGACCTGGCTAACACCGGGGAGCTGTTTTTT | CSVDLANTGELFF
TRBJ1-5 | . | . | TRBV24-1 | TGTGCCACCAGTGGCAGGGGTGATCAGCCCCAGCATTTT | CATSGRGDQPQHF
TRBJ2-1 | . | . | TRBV13 | TGTGCCAGCAGCTTTTCAGGGGGGAATGAGCAGTTCTTC | CASSFSGGNEQFF
TRBJ2-7 | TRBD2 | few | TRBV19 | TGTGCCAGTAGCCCGGGACTAGCGGACCCCTACGAGCAGTACTTC | CASSPGLADPYEQYF
TRBJ1-5 | . | . | TRBV6-5 | TGTGCCAGCAGAGCGACAGGTTTTCAGCCCCAGCATTTT | CASRATGFQPQHF
TRBJ1-2 | . | . | TRBV5-6 | TGTGCCAGCAGCTTGAGGCGGAGGAACTATGGCTACACCTTC | CASSLRRRNYGYTF
TRBJ1-5 | . | once | TRBV4-1 | TGCGCCAGCAGCCATCAAGGGGAGGACCAGCCCCAGCATTTT | CASSHQGEDQPQHF
TRBJ2-7 | . | . | TRBV18 | TGTGCCAGCTCACCACCCGACAGGCCGGTGTACGAGCAGTACTTC | CASSPPDRPVYEQYF
TRBJ2-3 | TRBD1 | once | TRBV5-6 | TGTGCCAGCAGCTGGGTGACAGGGGGGACAGATACGCAGTATTTT | CASSWVTGGTDTQYF
TRBJ1-1 | . | . | TRBV6-5 | TGTGCCAGCATTCCGGGCCCCGTGGGGAGAGGAGCTTTCTTT | CASIPGPVGRGAFF
TRBJ2-2 | TRBD2 | . | TRBV11-2 | TGTGCCAGCAGCTTTTCGAGATGGACTAGCGGGGACACCGGGGAGCTGTTTTTT | CASSFSRWTSGDTGELFF
TRBJ1-2 | TRBD1 | few | TRBV23-1 | TGCGCCAGCAGTCAGGGGACAGGGAATGGCTACACCTTC | CASSQGTGNGYTF
TRBJ2-7 | . | few | TRBV6-5 | TGTGCCAGCAGGAATCAACAGGAGTACGAGCAGTACTTC | CASRNQQEYEQYF
TRBJ1-1 | . | . | TRBV10-3 | TGTGCCATCAGTCCGGGGGACGGGGGGACTGAAGCTTTCTTT | CAISPGDGGTEAFF
TRBJ1-2 | TRBD1 | . | TRBV11-2 | TGTGCCAGCAGCGCTAACATAGACAGGGCCAGGGGCTACACCTTC | CASSANIDRARGYTF
TRBJ2-7 | TRBD1 | . | TRBV19 | TGTGCCAGTAGCGACGGGACAGGGCACTACGAGCAGTACTTC | CASSDGTGHYEQYF
TRBJ1-1 | . | . | TRBV28 | TGTGCCAGCAGTTCAGGTGTCCTCATGAACACTGAAGCTTTCTTT | CASSSGVLMNTEAFF
TRBJ2-2 | . | . | TRBV9 | TGTGCCAGCAGCGTAGTAGGGGAGGGGGCGAACACCGGGGAGCTGTTTTTT | CASSVVGEGANTGELFF
TRBJ1-1 | TRBD1 | once | TRBV27 | TGTGCCAGCAGTTTATTAGGGACAGGGATGAACACTGAAGCTTTCTTT | CASSLLGTGMNTEAFF
TRBJ2-1 | . | . | TRBV2 | TGTGCCAGCAGCGGATCCGGGGGTGAGCAGTTCTTC | CASSGSGGEQFF
TRBJ2-7 | . | . | TRBV6-2/TRBV6-3 | TGTGCCAGCAGTTACGCCAGGGGACCTCAGGGCTACGAGCAGTACTTC | CASSYARGPQGYEQYF
TRBJ2-5 | TRBD1 | . | TRBV5-1 | TGCGCCAGCAGCTTACAGGGGCCGGGGGAGACCCAGTACTTC | CASSLQGPGETQYF
TRBJ1-1 | . | . | TRBV19 | TGTGCCAGTATCCGACAGTATGAAGCTTTCTTT | CASIRQYEAFF
TRBJ1-1 | . | . | TRBV30 | TGTGCCTGGACAAGACATCCGAACACTGAAGCTTTCTTT | CAWTRHPNTEAFF
TRBJ2-3 | TRBD2 | . | TRBV28 | TGTGCCAGCAGTAGCGGGGGGGCTAGCACAGATACGCAGTATTTT | CASSSGGASTDTQYF
TRBJ2-5 | TRBD2 | . | TRBV5-1 | TGCGCCAGCAGCCCGACTAGCGGGAAAGAGACCCAGTACTTC | CASSPTSGKETQYF
TRBJ2-3 | . | once | TRBV28 | TGTGCCAGCAGTTTACCGGGACATTCGCAGTATTTT | CASSLPGHSQYF
TRBJ2-2 | . | . | TRBV7-9 | TGTGCCAGCAGCCCACCCAACTTCGGGGAGCTGTTTTTT | CASSPPNFGELFF
TRBJ1-4 | . | once | TRBV10-3 | TGTGCCATCAGTGGACCGGAGGAAAAACTGTTTTTT | CAISGPEEKLFF
TRBJ2-7 | . | . | TRBV27 | TGTGCCAGCAGAGGACTATCAGGCGAGCAGTACTTC | CASRGLSGEQYF
TRBJ1-1 | TRBD1 | . | TRBV2 | TGTGCCAGCAGCGCTCCCCGAGACAGGGGATTCACTGAAGCTTTCTTT | CASSAPRDRGFTEAFF
TRBJ2-3 | TRBD1 | . | TRBV12-3/TRBV12-4 | TGTGCCAGCAGTTCCCGGGACAGGCAGTATTTT | CASSSRDRQYF
TRBJ2-7 | . | . | TRBV7-9 | TGTGCCAGCAGCTCGACCGACATGGGCTACGAGCAGTACTTC | CASSSTDMGYEQYF
TRBJ2-3 | . | . | TRBV1 | TGCACCAGCAGCTCCGGGACTAGCGGGGGGGCCATCAGGACAGATACGCAGTATTTT | CTSSSGTSGGAIRTDTQYF
TRBJ2-3 | TRBD2 | . | TRBV7-2 | TGTGCCAGCAGCTTTAGCGGGGGGAGCACAGATACGCAGTATTTT | CASSFSGGSTDTQYF
TRBJ1-4 | TRBD1 | . | TRBV6-1 | TGTGCCAGCAGTGAAGGGAACAGGGGTGCTAATGAAAAACTGTTTTTT | CASSEGNRGANEKLFF
TRBJ2-3 | TRBD2 | . | TRBV2 | TGTGCCAGCAGGGACCTAGGACTAGGCCGCACAGATACGCAGTATTTT | CASRDLGLGRTDTQYF
TRBJ1-6 | TRBD1 | . | TRBV2 | TGTGCCACCAATCCCGTAGGACAGGTTAATTCACCCCTCCACTTT | CATNPVGQVNSPLHF
TRBJ1-1 | TRBD1 | few | TRBV27 | TGTGCCAGCAGTTTCTCCTGGACAGGGCTTCCTGAAGCTTTCTTT | CASSFSWTGLPEAFF
TRBJ2-7 | . | . | TRBV29-1 | TGCAGCGCTCAGGGATCCTACGAGCAGTACTTC | CSAQGSYEQYF
TRBJ1-6 | . | few | TRBV19 | TGTGCCAGTAGTATAGACAGGATGGGTAATTCACCCCTCCACTTT | CASSIDRMGNSPLHF
TRBJ1-1 | . | few | TRBV9 | TGTGCCAGCAGCGTAGCGCGGGGAACTGAAGCTTTCTTT | CASSVARGTEAFF
TRBJ2-5 | TRBD1 | . | TRBV18 | TGTGCCAGCTCGGGACAGCAAGAGACCCAGTACTTC | CASSGQQETQYF
TRBJ2-1 | TRBD2 | once | TRBV7-9 | TGTGCCAGCAGCCGGACTAGCGGGAGGGTTCTAAATGAGCAGTTCTTC | CASSRTSGRVLNEQFF
TRBJ1-4 | . | . | TRBV27 | TGTGCCAGCAGTTTAAATGGGGCAGGGGCAGGTGAAAAACTGTTTTTT | CASSLNGAGAGEKLFF
TRBJ2-7 | TRBD2 | . | TRBV27 | TGTGCCAGCAGTGAGGTAGCGGGAGGGTCGTACGAGCAGTACTTC | CASSEVAGGSYEQYF
TRBJ1-6 | . | few | TRBV13 | TGTGCCAGCAGCTTAGGCCGGGGGGTCCGGCAGGGTTCACCCCTCCACTTT | CASSLGRGVRQGSPLHF
TRBJ2-1 | TRBD1 | once | TRBV7-9 | TGTGCCAGCAGCTTTAGGACAGGGCCGAATGAGCAGTTCTTC | CASSFRTGPNEQFF
TRBJ2-7 | TRBD2 | . | TRBV7-2 | TGTGCCAGCAGCGACGGGACTAGCGGGATTTACGAGCAGTACTTC | CASSDGTSGIYEQYF
TRBJ2-1 | TRBD1 | . | TRBV6-5 | TGTGCCAGCAGTTACGGGACAGGAGGGGAGCAGTTCTTC | CASSYGTGGEQFF
TRBJ1-6 | TRBD1 | once | TRBV6-5 | TGTGCCAGCAGGGGAGACAGGGCTAATTCACCCCTCCACTTT | CASRGDRANSPLHF
TRBJ2-1 | TRBD2 | . | TRBV11-3 | TGTGCCAGCAGCGGCGGGACTACCCACAATGAGCAGTTCTTC | CASSGGTTHNEQFF
TRBJ2-2 | . | . | TRBV5-1 | TGCGCCAGCAGCTTGGTTGGGTCGGGCACCGGGGAGCTGTTTTTT | CASSLVGSGTGELFF